This T cell receptor (beta chain) was captured in a study of neurological immune-mediated disorders. In this sample, this clonotype turned up many times. The cDNA was generated by 5'RACE with 10-nucleotide random UMIs. TCRdb used MiXCR to reprocess the 5' RACE reads, holding one entry per CDR3 protein. This sample has approximately 30,000 distinct CDR3 sequences, with less than 15% found just once. Time point given: technical triplicate 2. CDR1 DFQATT and CDR2 SNEGSKA come from the germline V gene (reference sequence). CDR3 length equals 15 residues. Losses at the gene ends were 0 bases for V and 4 bases for J; bases not matched to a gene: 7.

This receptor was taken from a female donor with HTLV-1-associated myelopathy (HAM/TSP). The source material was CD4+ T cells from blood. V usage is TRBV20-1 and J usage is TRBJ2-7, with 9 bases fitting TRBD2. Here the CDR3 reads CSARDETSGTYEQYF. The CDR3 DNA is TGCAGTGCTAGAGATGAGACTAGCGGAACTTACGAGCAGTACTTC.